A selection of T cell receptor beta chains follows, all from one sample in a study of blood T cell repertoires in COVID-19. TCRdb's table, derived via immunoSEQ multiplex PCR, lists solely in-frame clones and lacks some. The profile shows approximately 53,000 clones, around nine tenths of them singletons. The sample consisted of peripheral blood. The receptor set was obtained from an elderly woman with acute or convalescent COVID-19. The CDR3 runs from the conserved cysteine through the conserved F or W. The D gene is left open where the match is weak. Rows give clone size only sometimes, using once, few, many, or a class for an expanded clone.

TRBV24-1	once	TRBJ2-1	16	TRBD2	TGTGCCACCAGTCGTGGGGGAGCGGGAGTTCTCTATGAGCAGTTCTTC	CATSRGGAGVLYEQFF
TRBV29-1	-	TRBJ1-4	13	-	TGCAGCGTTGTGCCAGGGCGTGGAGAAAAACTGTTTTTT	CSVVPGRGEKLFF
TRBV4-1	-	TRBJ1-2	16	-	TGCGCCAGCAGCCAGGCTAGTCGGGGGGCTGGATATGGCTACACCTTC	CASSQASRGAGYGYTF
TRBV30	-	TRBJ1-2	14	-	TGTGCCTGGAGTGGGGGAGGGCCCCACTATGGCTACACCTTC	CAWSGGGPHYGYTF
TRBV10-3	-	TRBJ1-6	13	TRBD1	TGTGCCATCCGGGGACAGGAAAAATCACCCCTCCACTTT	CAIRGQEKSPLHF
TRBV5-8	-	TRBJ1-2	15	-	TGTGCCAGCAGCTTGGCGTCTCTGGGAGACTATGGCTACACCTTC	CASSLASLGDYGYTF
TRBV7-2	-	TRBJ1-4	15	TRBD1	TGTGCCAGCAGCGAAAGACAGGGGGCGAGTGAAAAACTGTTTTTT	CASSERQGASEKLFF
TRBV11-1	-	TRBJ2-7	13	-	TGTGCCAGCAGCCATCTAGCGAATTACGAGCAGTACTTC	CASSHLANYEQYF
TRBV5-1	-	TRBJ2-7	15	-	TGCGCCAGCAGCTTGGCGTCCCCACGGCAGGACGAGCAGTACTTC	CASSLASPRQDEQYF
TRBV5-1	-	TRBJ2-7	17	TRBD2	TGCGCCAGCAGCACTGGGACTAGCGGGAACCTCCGCTACGAGCAGTACTTC	CASSTGTSGNLRYEQYF
TRBV29-1	-	TRBJ1-1	13	-	TGCAGCGCCCCCGGACAGTTAGACACTGAAGCTTTCTTT	CSAPGQLDTEAFF
TRBV15	-	TRBJ2-1	24	-	TGTGCCACCAGCAGAGATCTGTTCTCCCGGGACAGGGTAACTAGCGGGAAGGCACACAATGAGCAGTTCTTC	CATSRDLFSRDRVTSGKAHNEQFF
TRBV10-3	-	TRBJ2-2	19	TRBD2	TGTGCCATCAGAGATGGTGTTAGCGGGAGTAGTTTGAACACCGGGGAGCTGTTTTTT	CAIRDGVSGSSLNTGELFF
TRBV5-1	-	TRBJ2-2	16	-	TGCGCCAGCAGCCTGGAGGGGCTCCGAGGCACCGGGGAGCTGTTTTTT	CASSLEGLRGTGELFF
TRBV18	-	TRBJ1-5	19	TRBD1	TGTGCCAGCTCACCGCGGACAGGCTACTTCAGTGATAGCAATCAGCCCCAGCATTTT	CASSPRTGYFSDSNQPQHF
TRBV27	-	TRBJ1-2	16	TRBD1	TGTGCCAGCAGTTTATTGTACGGGACAGGGAACTATGGCTACACCTTC	CASSLLYGTGNYGYTF
TRBV10-3	-	TRBJ2-7	11	TRBD1	TGTGCCATCTCGACAGGGTACGAGCAGTACTTC	CAISTGYEQYF
TRBV6-4	-	TRBJ2-2	14	-	TGTGCCAGCAGTGAGGGGCCCTACACCGGGGAGCTGTTTTTT	CASSEGPYTGELFF
TRBV1	-	TRBJ1-6	15	-	TGCACCAGCAGCCAAGAGTCGGGGGATAATTCACCCCTCCACTTT	CTSSQESGDNSPLHF
TRBV24-1	once	TRBJ2-7	16	-	TGTGCCACCAGTGACCTTGGTCCTTTTGGGGCCGACGAGCAGTACTTC	CATSDLGPFGADEQYF
TRBV6-6	-	TRBJ1-6	15	-	TGTGCCAGCAGTCTAGGGCAGGGTGGCGGTTCACCCCTCCACTTT	CASSLGQGGGSPLHF
TRBV11-2	-	TRBJ1-2	14	-	TGTGCCAGCAGCCTAGGGCGGCAGGGCGATGGCTACACCTTC	CASSLGRQGDGYTF
TRBV19	-	TRBJ2-1	17	-	TGTGCCAGTAGTATATTTTTCTGGGCGGCGGGGCACAATGAGCAGTTCTTC	CASSIFFWAAGHNEQFF
TRBV9	-	TRBJ1-3	13	-	TGTGCCAGCAGCCGGACTACTGGAAACACCATATATTTT	CASSRTTGNTIYF
TRBV5-4	-	TRBJ1-1	15	TRBD1	TGTGCCAGCAGCTTGGGGCAGGGGGTGGGGACTGAAGCTTTCTTT	CASSLGQGVGTEAFF
TRBV6-1	-	TRBJ2-2	18	TRBD2	TGTGCCAGCAGTGCGGGACTAGCGGGAGACCTGAACACCGGGGAGCTGTTTTTT	CASSAGLAGDLNTGELFF
TRBV5-4	-	TRBJ1-4	14	-	TGTGCCAGCAGCTCGGGGGGGGTTAATGAAAAACTGTTTTTT	CASSSGGVNEKLFF
TRBV5-4	-	TRBJ2-7	14	TRBD1	TGTGCCAGCAGCTCCACAGGGGGATCCTACGAGCAGTACTTC	CASSSTGGSYEQYF
TRBV29-1	-	TRBJ1-1	13	-	TGCAGCGTTGGTCAGGGCTCAGGCACTGAAGCTTTCTTT	CSVGQGSGTEAFF
TRBV4-3	-	TRBJ2-5	14	TRBD2	TGCGCCAGCAGCATTCTCGCGGGAGTGGAGACCCAGTACTTC	CASSILAGVETQYF
TRBV9	-	TRBJ2-7	16	TRBD2	TGTGCCAGCAGCGTAGGCGGTAGCGGGAGGGCAAGTGAGCAGTACTTC	CASSVGGSGRASEQYF
TRBV10-3	-	TRBJ1-5	15	-	TGTGCCATCAGTGATTGGCAGAATAGCAATCAGCCCCAGCATTTT	CAISDWQNSNQPQHF
TRBV5-1	-	TRBJ2-7	17	TRBD1	TGCGCCAGCAGCCACACTCCGGGACAGGGTATTTCCTACGAGCAGTACTTC	CASSHTPGQGISYEQYF
TRBV29-1	-	TRBJ2-3	14	TRBD1	TGCAGCGTTGGGAGACAGGGCGGCACAGATACGCAGTATTTT	CSVGRQGGTDTQYF
TRBV18	-	TRBJ1-5	14	TRBD1	TGTGCCAGCTCCGGGACAGGGGGCAAACAGCCCCAGCATTTT	CASSGTGGKQPQHF
TRBV4-2	-	TRBJ1-1	14	TRBD1	TGTGCCAGCAGCCCGGGACAGGGGACCACTGAAGCTTTCTTT	CASSPGQGTTEAFF
TRBV30	-	TRBJ2-4	12	TRBD1	TGTGCCTGGAGTTCAACCTCAGGGGGAAGATTCTTC	CAWSSTSGGRFF
TRBV3-1/TRBV3-2	-	TRBJ2-1	13	-	TGTGCCAGCAGCCCAACTAGGCTAGCTGAGCAGTTCTTC	CASSPTRLAEQFF
TRBV30	-	TRBJ1-2	11	-	TGTGCCTGGAGTGTCTCGTATGGCTACACCTTC	CAWSVSYGYTF
TRBV12-3/TRBV12-4	-	TRBJ1-1	11	-	TGTGCCAGCAGGCAGGGCCCTGAAGCTTTCTTT	CASRQGPEAFF
TRBV12-3/TRBV12-4	-	TRBJ2-3	12	-	TGTGCCAGCCCCGGGGAGACAGATACGCAGTATTTT	CASPGETDTQYF
TRBV27	-	TRBJ2-2	19	TRBD2	TGTGCCAGCAGTTTATTCGGACTAGCGAGCCAAGCGAACACCGGGGAGCTGTTTTTT	CASSLFGLASQANTGELFF
TRBV19	-	TRBJ1-4	18	-	TGTGCCAGTAGTATAGCCGTGTCGCAGGGCCCGGGTATTGAAAAACTGTTTTTT	CASSIAVSQGPGIEKLFF
TRBV6-4	-	TRBJ1-2	14	-	TGTGCCAGCAAGTGTGGGGAGCTTATCTATGGCTACACCTTC	CASKCGELIYGYTF
TRBV5-1	-	TRBJ1-6	15	-	TGCGCCAGCAATGAGGGGGTCAGGGATTATTCACCCCTCCACTTT	CASNEGVRDYSPLHF
TRBV6-5	-	TRBJ2-1	14	-	TGTGCCAGCAGAAAAGTGAGGACCTACAATGAGCAGTTCTTC	CASRKVRTYNEQFF
TRBV10-3	-	TRBJ2-6	22	-	TGTGCCATCAGTAAATCGGACAGACCCACCATGGGTGTTGGCTCTGGGGCCAACGTCCTGACTTTC	CAISKSDRPTMGVGSGANVLTF
TRBV11-1	once	TRBJ1-1	14	TRBD1	TGTGCCAGCAGCTTAGAAGGTTACAGGGGGCTTGCCTTCTTT	CASSLEGYRGLAFF
TRBV18	few	TRBJ2-7	18	TRBD2	TGTGCCAGCTCACCAACGCTGGCTAGCGGGAGGGCCGTTTACGAGCAGTACTTC	CASSPTLASGRAVYEQYF
TRBV7-2	-	TRBJ2-3	15	TRBD2	TGTGCCAGCAGCTTAGCTAGCCTAGCGGGAGGCGCGCAGTATTTT	CASSLASLAGGAQYF
TRBV2	-	TRBJ2-1	13	-	TGTGCCAGCGGTAACCAGCGGCGGAATGAGCAGTTCTTC	CASGNQRRNEQFF